This is a list of T cell receptor beta chains from one sample in a study of OX40 agonist ivuxolimab in advanced cancers. TCRdb's table, derived via immunoSEQ multiplex PCR, lists solely in-frame clones and lacks some. The sample contains 70,000 to 90,000 clones, 85% of which appear only once. Sequenced here: CD4+ or CD8+ T cells sorted from blood, sampled in a trial of the OX40 agonist ivuxolimab. All receptors derive from an adult with an advanced solid tumor such as melanoma, head and neck, liver or kidney cancer. CDR3s include the opening cysteine and the closing phenylalanine or tryptophan. The D gene is left open where the match is weak.

>NA|TRBJ1-6|TRBV5-4
TGTGCCAGCAGCTTGGGACGGGGGGCGCCTAATTCACCCCTCCACTTT
CASSLGRGAPNSPLHF
>TRBD1|TRBJ2-5|TRBV7-6
TGTGCCAGCAGCCCTCTAAGGACAGGGGGCGCAGGGGAGACCCAGTACTTC
CASSPLRTGGAGETQYF
>NA|TRBJ2-7|TRBV2
TGTGCCAGCCTTCAGGGGAGTGAGCAGTACTTC
CASLQGSEQYF
>TRBD1|TRBJ1-3|TRBV2
TGTGCCAGCAGCCGTCCCCAGGGGGCTGGAAACACCATATATTTT
CASSRPQGAGNTIYF
>TRBD1|TRBJ2-3|TRBV4-2
TGTGCCAGCAGCCAAGACGGTCAGGGGGCGGTCCGCACAGATACGCAGTATTTT
CASSQDGQGAVRTDTQYF
>NA|TRBJ2-2|TRBV5-6
TGTGCCAGCAGCTTGGGGGGCTGGGACACCGGGGAGCTGTTTTTT
CASSLGGWDTGELFF
>NA|TRBJ1-5|TRBV7-9
TGTGCCAGCAGCCGGGACTTCGGGCAGCCCCAGCATTTT
CASSRDFGQPQHF
>TRBD1|TRBJ1-1|TRBV29-1
TGCAGCGTTGTTGGAAGGGGGCCGGCGAACACTGAAGCTTTCTTT
CSVVGRGPANTEAFF
>NA|TRBJ2-5|TRBV5-1
TGCGCCAGCAGCTTGGATAGCTTACAAGAGACCCAGTACTTC
CASSLDSLQETQYF
>NA|TRBJ1-3|TRBV7-9
TGTGCCACCGAATGGGGAAGCTCTGGAAACACCATATATTTT
CATEWGSSGNTIYF
>TRBD2|TRBJ2-1|TRBV5-1
TGCGCCAGCAGCTTGGTATTGCTAGCGGAAGATAATGAGCAGTTCTTC
CASSLVLLAEDNEQFF